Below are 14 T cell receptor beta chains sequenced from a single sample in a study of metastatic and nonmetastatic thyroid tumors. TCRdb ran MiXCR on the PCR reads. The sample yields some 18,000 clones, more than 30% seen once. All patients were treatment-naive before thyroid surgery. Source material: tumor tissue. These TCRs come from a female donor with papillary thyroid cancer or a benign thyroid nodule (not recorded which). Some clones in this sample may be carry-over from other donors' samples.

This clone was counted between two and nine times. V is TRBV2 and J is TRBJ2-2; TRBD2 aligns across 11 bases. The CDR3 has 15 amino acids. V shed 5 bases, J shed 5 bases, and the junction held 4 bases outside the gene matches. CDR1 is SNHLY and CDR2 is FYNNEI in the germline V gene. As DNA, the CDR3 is TGTGCCAGCAGTCCGGGACTAGCGGTTACCGGGGAGCTGTTTTTT. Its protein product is CASSPGLAVTGELFF. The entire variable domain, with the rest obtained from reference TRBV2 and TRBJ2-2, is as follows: EPEVTQTPSHQVTQMGQEVILRCVPISNHLYFYWYRQILGQKVEFLVSFYNNEISEKSEIFDDQFSVERPDGSNFTLKIRSTKLEDSAMYFCASSPGLAVTGELFFGEGSRLTVL.

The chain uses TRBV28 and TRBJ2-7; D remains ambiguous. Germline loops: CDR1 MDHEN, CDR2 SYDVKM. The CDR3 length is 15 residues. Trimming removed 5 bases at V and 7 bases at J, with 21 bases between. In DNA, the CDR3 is TGTGCCAGCAGTCCGACAATAAGAACTCTTGGGGAGCAGTACTTC. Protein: CASSPTIRTLGEQYF. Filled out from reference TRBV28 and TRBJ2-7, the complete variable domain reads DVKVTQSSRYLVKRTGEKVFLECVQDMDHENMFWYRQDPGLGLRLIYFSYDVKMKEKGDIPEGYSVSREKKERFSLILESASTNQTSMYLCASSPTIRTLGEQYFGPGTRLTVT.

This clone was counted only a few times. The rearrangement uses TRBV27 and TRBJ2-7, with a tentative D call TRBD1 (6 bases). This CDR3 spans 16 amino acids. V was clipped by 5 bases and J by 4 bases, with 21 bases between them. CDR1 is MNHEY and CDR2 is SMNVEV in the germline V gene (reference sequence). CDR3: CASSPYTGIHYYEQYF. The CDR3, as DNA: TGTGCCAGCAGTCCCTACACAGGGATACACTATTACGAGCAGTACTTC.

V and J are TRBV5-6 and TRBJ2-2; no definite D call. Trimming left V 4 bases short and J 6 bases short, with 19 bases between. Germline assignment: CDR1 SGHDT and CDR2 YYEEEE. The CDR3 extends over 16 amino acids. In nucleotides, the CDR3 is TGTGCCAGCAGCCCTGCGATACGGCACGTACCCGGGGAGCTGTTTTTT. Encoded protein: CASSPAIRHVPGELFF.

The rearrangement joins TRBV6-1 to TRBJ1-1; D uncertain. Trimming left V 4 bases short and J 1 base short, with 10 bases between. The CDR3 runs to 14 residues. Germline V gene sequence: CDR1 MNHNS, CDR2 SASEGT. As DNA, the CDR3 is TGTGCCAGCAGTGTCGAGGTTAAGAACACTGAAGCTTTCTTT. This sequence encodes CASSVEVKNTEAFF.

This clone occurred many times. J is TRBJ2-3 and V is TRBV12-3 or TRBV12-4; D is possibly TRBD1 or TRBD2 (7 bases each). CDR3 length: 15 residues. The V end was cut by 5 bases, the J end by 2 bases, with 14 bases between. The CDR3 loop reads CASSPQGGYTDTQYF. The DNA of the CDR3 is TGTGCCAGCAGTCCTCAGGGGGGGTACACAGATACGCAGTATTTT.

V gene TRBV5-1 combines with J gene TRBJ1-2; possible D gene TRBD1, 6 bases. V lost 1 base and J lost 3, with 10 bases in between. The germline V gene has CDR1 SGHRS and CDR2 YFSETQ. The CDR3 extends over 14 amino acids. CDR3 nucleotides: TGCGCCAGCAGCTTGACAGGGAAGGACTATGGCTACACCTTC. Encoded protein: CASSLTGKDYGYTF.

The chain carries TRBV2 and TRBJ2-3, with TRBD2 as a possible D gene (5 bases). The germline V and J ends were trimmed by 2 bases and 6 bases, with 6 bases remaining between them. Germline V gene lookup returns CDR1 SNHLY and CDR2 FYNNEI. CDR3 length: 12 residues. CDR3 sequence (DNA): TGTGCCAGCAGTGAAACGGGGGATACGCAGTATTTT. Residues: CASSETGDTQYF. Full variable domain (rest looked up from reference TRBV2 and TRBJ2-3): EPEVTQTPSHQVTQMGQEVILRCVPISNHLYFYWYRQILGQKVEFLVSFYNNEISEKSEIFDDQFSVERPDGSNFTLKIRSTKLEDSAMYFCASSETGDTQYFGPGTRLTVL.

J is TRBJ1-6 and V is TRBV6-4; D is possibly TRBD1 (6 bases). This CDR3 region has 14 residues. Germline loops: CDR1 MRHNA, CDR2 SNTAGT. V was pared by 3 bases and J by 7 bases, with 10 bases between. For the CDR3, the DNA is TGTGCCAGCAGTGAAGGAGGGGGAAATTCACCCCTCCACTTT. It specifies CASSEGGGNSPLHF.

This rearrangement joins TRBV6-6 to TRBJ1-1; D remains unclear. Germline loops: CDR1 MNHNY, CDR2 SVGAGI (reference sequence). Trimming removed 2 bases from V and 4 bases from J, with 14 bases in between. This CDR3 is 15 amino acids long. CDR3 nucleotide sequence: TGTGCCAGCAGTTACGGACCAGTGCGACGCACTGAAGCTTTCTTT. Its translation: CASSYGPVRRTEAFF.

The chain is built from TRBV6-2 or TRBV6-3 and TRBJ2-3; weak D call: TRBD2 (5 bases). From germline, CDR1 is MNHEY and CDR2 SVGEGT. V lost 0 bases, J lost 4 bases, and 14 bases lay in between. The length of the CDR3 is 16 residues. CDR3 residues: CASSYSLGIGPDTQYF. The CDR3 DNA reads TGTGCCAGCAGTTACTCTCTCGGGATTGGGCCAGATACGCAGTATTTT.

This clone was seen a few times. This CDR3 reads CASSYDVGAGQPQHF. CDR3 in DNA: TGTGCCAGCAGTTACGATGTAGGGGCAGGGCAGCCCCAGCATTTT. V and J are TRBV6-5 and TRBJ1-5; TRBD1 is a possible D gene (5 bases). This CDR3 spans 15 amino acids. The V end was cut by 2 bases, the J end by 7 bases, with 15 bases between. Per germline, CDR1 MNHEY and CDR2 SVGAGI.

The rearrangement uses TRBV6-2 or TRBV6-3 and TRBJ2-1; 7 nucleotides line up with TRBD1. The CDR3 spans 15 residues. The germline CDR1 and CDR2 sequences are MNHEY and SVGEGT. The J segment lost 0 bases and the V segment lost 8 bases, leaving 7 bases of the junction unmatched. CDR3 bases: TGTGCCAGCGGCTCTCCAGGGGGCTCCTACAATGAGCAGTTCTTC. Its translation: CASGSPGGSYNEQFF.

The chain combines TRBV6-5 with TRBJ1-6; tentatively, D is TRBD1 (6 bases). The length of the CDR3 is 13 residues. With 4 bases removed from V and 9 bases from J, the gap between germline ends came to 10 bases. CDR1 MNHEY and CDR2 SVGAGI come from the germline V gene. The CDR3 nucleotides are TGTGCCAGCAGTTGGGACAATGGTTCACCCCTCCACTTT. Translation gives CASSWDNGSPLHF.